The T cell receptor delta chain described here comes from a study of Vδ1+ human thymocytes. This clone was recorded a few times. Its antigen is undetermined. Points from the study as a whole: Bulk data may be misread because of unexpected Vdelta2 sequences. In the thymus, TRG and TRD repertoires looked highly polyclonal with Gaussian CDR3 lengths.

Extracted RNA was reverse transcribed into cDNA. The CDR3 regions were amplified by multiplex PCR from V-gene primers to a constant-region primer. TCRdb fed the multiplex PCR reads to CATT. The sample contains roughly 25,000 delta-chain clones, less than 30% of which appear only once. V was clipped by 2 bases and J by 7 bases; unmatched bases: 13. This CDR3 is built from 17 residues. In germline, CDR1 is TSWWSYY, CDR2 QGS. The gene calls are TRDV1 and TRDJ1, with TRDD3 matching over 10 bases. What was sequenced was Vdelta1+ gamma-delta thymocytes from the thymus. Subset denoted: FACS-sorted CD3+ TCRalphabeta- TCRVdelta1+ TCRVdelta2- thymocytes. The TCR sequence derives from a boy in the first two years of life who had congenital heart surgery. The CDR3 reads CALGEKRGGIRGGKLIF. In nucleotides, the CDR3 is TGTGCTCTTGGGGAAAAACGCGGGGGGATACGAGGCGGTAAACTCATCTTT.